These T cell receptor beta chains were read from a single sample in a study of patients and donors after allogeneic stem cell transplantation. Via MiXCR, TCRdb re-called the RT-PCR reads, giving one row per CDR3 protein. This table holds roughly 880,000 distinct CDR3 sequences, approximately 19% found once. Sequencing was carried out using blood, either unsorted or a sorted T cell fraction (not recorded which). The source of these receptors is a human donor who was either an allogeneic HSCT recipient or a stem cell or donor lymphocyte infusion donor (not recorded which). It is not recorded whose cells these are; they may come from a transplant donor. Both conserved end residues are part of each CDR3. A D gene is named only where the DNA matches it firmly. The size field is filled for only some rows; it gives once, few, many or a size class.

cdr3_nt cdr3_aa clone_size cdr3_length d_call j_call v_call
TGTGCCAGCAGGGAGGACAGGCTCAATCAGCCCCAGCATTTT CASREDRLNQPQHF - 14 TRBD1 TRBJ1-5 TRBV2
TGTGCCAGCAGCGACCCTGAAGGGCCCCAGCATTTT CASSDPEGPQHF - 12 - TRBJ1-5 TRBV7-2
TGCAGCGTAGGGGACTACGAGCAGTACTTC CSVGDYEQYF many 10 - TRBJ2-7 TRBV29-1
TGTGCCAGCACCTTACGCCCGGACCCAAGCTACGAGCAGTACTTC CASTLRPDPSYEQYF - 15 - TRBJ2-7 TRBV5-5
TGTGCCAGCAGTTCAGCCGGCCCCGGGGCTTTCTTT CASSSAGPGAFF few 12 - TRBJ1-1 TRBV6-1
TGTGCCAGCAGTGACCAGTACCGGGGGAGGACCGGGGAGCTGTTTTTT CASSDQYRGRTGELFF - 16 - TRBJ2-2 TRBV6-4
TGCGCCAGCAGCTTGGGATTATTAGTCGGGGGCAGTGATGAGCAGTTCTTC CASSLGLLVGGSDEQFF many 17 - TRBJ2-1 TRBV5-1
TGTGCAACCAGTAAGGGGGCTGGTCAGCCCCAGCATTTT CATSKGAGQPQHF - 13 TRBD1 TRBJ1-5 TRBV27
TGTGCCAGCAGTGAAGGGGGCGGCAGGGTGGCCCAGCCCCAGCATTTT CASSEGGGRVAQPQHF few 16 - TRBJ1-5 TRBV2
TGCAGTGCTAGAAACTTTAGGACTAGCACAGATACGCAGTATTTT CSARNFRTSTDTQYF - 15 - TRBJ2-3 TRBV20-1
TGTGCCAGCAGCGCTGGACAGGGCCTTGAAGCTTTCTTT CASSAGQGLEAFF few 13 TRBD1 TRBJ1-1 TRBV9
TGTGCCAGCAGCTCTCGTAGGAGTGGTGAGCAGTTCTTC CASSSRRSGEQFF few 13 - TRBJ2-1 TRBV7-2
TGTGCCAGCAGCGACCCCGGGCGGGCAGGCTATGGCTACACCTTC CASSDPGRAGYGYTF few 15 - TRBJ1-2 TRBV12-3/TRBV12-4
TGTGCCAGCAGCTTAGTTATGGGAAACACCATATATTTT CASSLVMGNTIYF - 13 - TRBJ1-3 TRBV7-8
TGTGCCAGCAGCTTAGTAACAACCAACCGACAACGGGGGGCGAATGAGCAGTTCTTC CASSLVTTNRQRGANEQFF - 19 - TRBJ2-1 TRBV11-2
TGCGCCAGCAGCTTAGGGGTTTACGGCCTCGAGCAGTACTTC CASSLGVYGLEQYF - 14 - TRBJ2-7 TRBV5-1
TGCAGCGGGACAGAAAATGAAAAACTGTTTTTT CSGTENEKLFF few 11 - TRBJ1-4 TRBV29-1
TGTGCCAGCAGCGTAGGGGTTAGTTCCTACGAGCAGTACTTC CASSVGVSSYEQYF - 14 - TRBJ2-7 TRBV9
TGTGCCAGCAGTCCCCCCCAGGGAGGTGAGCAGTTCTTC CASSPPQGGEQFF - 13 - TRBJ2-1 TRBV12-3/TRBV12-4
TGTGCCAGCAGCGGCGGGACTAGCGGGTACGAGCAGTACTTC CASSGGTSGYEQYF few 14 TRBD2 TRBJ2-7 TRBV9
TGTGCCATCAGTGACCCCGGGAACAAAGAGACCCAGTACTTC CAISDPGNKETQYF - 14 - TRBJ2-5 TRBV10-3
TGTGCCAGCAAGGCGGCAGGGGGTGCAGCAGATACGCAGTATTTT CASKAAGGAADTQYF few 15 TRBD1 TRBJ2-3 TRBV27
TGTGCCAGCAGAATTCTATTCGGGGGGTCCAGATATGGGACCCAGTACTTC CASRILFGGSRYGTQYF - 17 TRBD2 TRBJ2-5 TRBV2
TGTGCCAGCAGTGAGAGACGGGAGGCCCTCCACTTT CASSERREALHF - 12 - TRBJ1-6 TRBV2
TGTGCCCCGATGGGGAGGCTTCGCAATCAGCCCCAGCATTTT CAPMGRLRNQPQHF - 14 - TRBJ1-5 TRBV21-1
TGTGCCAGCAGCTTACGGGCAGGTTCTAACACTGAAGCTTTCTTT CASSLRAGSNTEAFF many 15 - TRBJ1-1 TRBV27
TGCGCCAGCAGCCCAGCAGACAGGGGGAGGCAACAGTTCTTC CASSPADRGRQQFF few 14 TRBD1 TRBJ2-1 TRBV5-1
TGTGCCAGCAGCCAAGAGAGGGCTAACCAAGAGACCCAGTACTTC CASSQERANQETQYF few 15 - TRBJ2-5 TRBV3-1
TGTGCCAGCAGCTTAAGATGGGGGTACGAGCAGTACTTC CASSLRWGYEQYF few 13 - TRBJ2-7 TRBV11-3
TGTGCCAGCAGCTTCGCCGGACAGGGTTATGGCTACACCTTC CASSFAGQGYGYTF few 14 TRBD1 TRBJ1-2 TRBV7-9
TGTGCCAGCAGTGAATTAACCGGCGATGAGCAGTTCTTC CASSELTGDEQFF - 13 - TRBJ2-1 TRBV2
TGTGCCACTCGGGACTACCTCTACGAGCAGTACTTC CATRDYLYEQYF - 12 TRBD2 TRBJ2-7 TRBV19